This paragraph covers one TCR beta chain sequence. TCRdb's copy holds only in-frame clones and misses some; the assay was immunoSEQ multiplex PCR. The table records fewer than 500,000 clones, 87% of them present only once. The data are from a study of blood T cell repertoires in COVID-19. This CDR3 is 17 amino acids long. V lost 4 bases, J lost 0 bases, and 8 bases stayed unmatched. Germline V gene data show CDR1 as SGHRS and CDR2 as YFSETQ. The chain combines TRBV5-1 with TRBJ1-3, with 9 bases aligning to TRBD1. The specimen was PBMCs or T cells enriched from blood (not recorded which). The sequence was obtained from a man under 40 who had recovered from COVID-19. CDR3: CASSGGQGHDSGNTIYF. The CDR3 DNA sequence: TGCGCCAGCAGCGGAGGACAGGGGCATGACTCTGGAAACACCATATATTTT.